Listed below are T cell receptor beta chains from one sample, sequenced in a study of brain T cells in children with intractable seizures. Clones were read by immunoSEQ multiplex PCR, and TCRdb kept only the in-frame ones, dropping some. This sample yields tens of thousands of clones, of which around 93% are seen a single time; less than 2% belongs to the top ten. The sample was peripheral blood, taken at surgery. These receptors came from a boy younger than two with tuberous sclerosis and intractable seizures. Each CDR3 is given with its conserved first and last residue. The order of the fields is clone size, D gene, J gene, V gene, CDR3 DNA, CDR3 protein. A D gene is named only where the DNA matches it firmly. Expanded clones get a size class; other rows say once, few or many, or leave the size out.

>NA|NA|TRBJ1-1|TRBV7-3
TGTGCCAGCAGCTTAACCCCAGGGGCAGGGAACACTGAAGCTTTCTTT
CASSLTPGAGNTEAFF
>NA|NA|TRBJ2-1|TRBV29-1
TGCAGCGTTCAGGGTTATGGTGAGCAGTTCTTC
CSVQGYGEQFF
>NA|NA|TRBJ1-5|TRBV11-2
TGTGCCAGCAGCTTAAAGGTCGGGGGGGGTCAGCCCCAGCATTTT
CASSLKVGGGQPQHF
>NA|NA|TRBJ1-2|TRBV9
TGTGCCAGCAGCGTATGGAGCAGCTATGGCTACACCTTC
CASSVWSSYGYTF
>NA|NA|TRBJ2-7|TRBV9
TGTGCCAGCAGCCCAAAGGACCTAGGGAAACACGAGCAGTACTTC
CASSPKDLGKHEQYF
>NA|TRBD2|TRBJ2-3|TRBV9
TGTGCCAGCAGCGTAGGACTAGCGGGGGGGACAGATACGCAGTATTTT
CASSVGLAGGTDTQYF
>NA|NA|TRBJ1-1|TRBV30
TGTGCCTGGAGTCGAGACAGCTTGAACACTGAAGCTTTCTTT
CAWSRDSLNTEAFF
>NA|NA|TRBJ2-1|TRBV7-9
TGTGCCAGCAGTGGACCCCCGTCCAGCTCCTACAATGAGCAGTTCTTC
CASSGPPSSSYNEQFF
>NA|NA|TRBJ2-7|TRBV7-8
TGTGCCAGCAGCTTGAACTTCGAGGAGGGCGAGCAGTACTTC
CASSLNFEEGEQYF
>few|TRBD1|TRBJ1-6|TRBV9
TGTGCCAGCAGCGTAGGGCAGGGGGCGAGTTCACCCCTCCACTTT
CASSVGQGASSPLHF
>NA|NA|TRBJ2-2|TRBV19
TGTGCCAGTAGTATATTGGGGTTCGGGGAGCTGTTTTTT
CASSILGFGELFF
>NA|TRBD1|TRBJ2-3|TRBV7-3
TGTGCCAGCAGCGTCACCAGGGGGCGCACAGATACGCAGTATTTT
CASSVTRGRTDTQYF
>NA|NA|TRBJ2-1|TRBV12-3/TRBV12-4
TGTGCCAGCAGTTCGACCGGGCACAATGAGCAGTTCTTC
CASSSTGHNEQFF
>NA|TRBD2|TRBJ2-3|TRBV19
TGTGCCAGTATGAACAGCGGGGGGGCCGGGGCAGATACGCAGTATTTT
CASMNSGGAGADTQYF
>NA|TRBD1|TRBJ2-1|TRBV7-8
TGTGCCAGCCTAGGGACAGGGTTTGACAATGAGCAGTTCTTC
CASLGTGFDNEQFF
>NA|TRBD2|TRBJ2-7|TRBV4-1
TGCGCCAGCAGCCAAGTTTCTAGCGGAGCCTACGAGCAGTACTTC
CASSQVSSGAYEQYF
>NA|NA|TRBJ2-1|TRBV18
TGTGCCAGCTCACCATTCTACGGGGGAGATCACAATGAGCAGTTCTTC
CASSPFYGGDHNEQFF
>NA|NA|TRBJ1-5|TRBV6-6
TGTGCCAGCAGTTTCAATCAGCCCCAGCATTTT
CASSFNQPQHF
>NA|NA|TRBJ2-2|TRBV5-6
TGTGCCAGCAGCTTAAGCTCCGGGGAGCTGTTTTTT
CASSLSSGELFF
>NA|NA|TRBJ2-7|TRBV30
TGTGCCTGGAAAAAACAGGGAACTGGGGAGCAGTACTTC
CAWKKQGTGEQYF
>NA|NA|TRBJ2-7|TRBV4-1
TGCGCCAGCAGCCAAAGCGTCTCCTACGAGCAGTACTTC
CASSQSVSYEQYF
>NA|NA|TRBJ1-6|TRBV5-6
TGTGCCAGCAGCTTCGGACGGGATAATTCACCCCTCCACTTT
CASSFGRDNSPLHF
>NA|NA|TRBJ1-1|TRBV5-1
TGCGCCAGCAGCTTGAGGGCGACAGGGAACACTGAAGCTTTCTTT
CASSLRATGNTEAFF
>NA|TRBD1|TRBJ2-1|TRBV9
TGTGCCAGCAGCAATGGACAGGGCAATGAGCAGTTCTTC
CASSNGQGNEQFF
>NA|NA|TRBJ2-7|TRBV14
TGTGCCAGCAGCCAATCGGGACTCAAGTTCTACGAGCAGTACTTC
CASSQSGLKFYEQYF
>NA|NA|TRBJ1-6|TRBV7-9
TGTGCCAGCAGCTTATATGCCAGGAATTCACCCCTCCACTTT
CASSLYARNSPLHF
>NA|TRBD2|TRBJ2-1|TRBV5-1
TGCGCCAGCACCGTGGGGACTAGCCTCAATGAGCAGTTCTTC
CASTVGTSLNEQFF
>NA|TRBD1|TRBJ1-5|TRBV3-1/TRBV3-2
TGTGCCAGCAGCCAAGGAGACAGGGGACGACAGCCCCAGCATTTT
CASSQGDRGRQPQHF
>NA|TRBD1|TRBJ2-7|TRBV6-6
TGTGCCAGCAGCTTCGACCGGACAGGGGGCACCTACGAGCAGTACTTC
CASSFDRTGGTYEQYF